Below are 25 T cell receptor beta chains sequenced from a single sample in a study of CD4 T cells in relation to SARS-CoV-2 and coronaviruses. The antigens these receptors bind are not known. The unexposed donors gave CD4+ T cells in about 2010-2019, prior to COVID-19. Isolation of CD4+ T cells took place after approximately eleven days in culture. Profiling relied on immunoSEQ multiplex PCR, and the TCRdb table lists in-frame clones only, not all of them. Of 25,000 to 30,000 clones listed, approximately 76% are singletons. The sample comprised CD4+ T cells from PBMCs, cultured in vitro. These TCRs come from a human donor in good health.

V gene TRBV3-1 (or the pseudogene TRBV3-2) combines with J gene TRBJ2-1, with D unclear. The CDR3 loop spans 13 amino acids. The germline V and J ends were trimmed by 4 bases and 7 bases, with 11 bases remaining between them. Germline CDR1 reads LGHDT; CDR2 reads YNNKEL (reference sequence). CDR3 sequence: CASSRRYTNEQFF. CDR3 DNA: TGTGCCAGCAGCCGAAGATACACGAATGAGCAGTTCTTC.

CDR3 DNA: TGTGCCAGCAGCCAACAGGGAAAAGGGGCCAACGTCCTGACTTTC. Translated: CASSQQGKGANVLTF. V usage is TRBV3-1 (or the pseudogene TRBV3-2) and J usage is TRBJ2-6; perhaps TRBD1 as D (5 bases). Deletions cut 2 bases from V and 4 bases from J, with 9 bases between. The CDR3 totals 15 residues. Germline V lookup: CDR1 LGHDT, CDR2 YNNKEL (reference sequence).

V is TRBV7-2 and J is TRBJ1-6; TRBD1 might be the D (5 bases). With 1 base removed from V and 8 bases from J, the gap between germline ends came to 12 bases. This CDR3 has 15 amino acids. Germline assignment: CDR1 SGHTA and CDR2 FQGNSA. This chain's CDR3 is CASSLESGNDSPLHF. As DNA, the CDR3 is TGTGCCAGCAGCTTAGAATCAGGGAACGATTCACCCCTCCACTTT.

This sequence joins TRBV23-1 and TRBJ2-7; TRBD2 matches at 7 bases. TRBV23-1 is recorded as an ORF, its role being uncertain. The V gene end was trimmed by 1 base and the J gene end by 5 bases; junction bases not matched to a gene: 8. The CDR3 totals 15 residues. CDR3 bases: TGCGCCAGCAGTCAATTGGGAGGGGCGGCGGACGAGCAGTACTTC. Encoded protein: CASSQLGGAADEQYF.

V is TRBV24-1 and J is TRBJ2-7, with D possibly being TRBD1 or TRBD2 (5 bases each). The CDR3 runs 16 residues. CDR1 is KGHDR, CDR2 SFDVKD, per germline. V lost 2 bases, J lost 0 bases, and 13 bases lay in between. The CDR3 protein is CATSDCDPGPSYEQYF. The CDR3, as DNA: TGTGCCACCAGTGATTGCGATCCGGGACCCTCCTACGAGCAGTACTTC.

J is TRBJ2-1 and V is TRBV7-7; 11 nucleotides line up with TRBD2. The junction had 11 bases not matched to a gene; V was cut back by 5 bases and J by 8 bases. CDR1 SSHAT and CDR2 FNYEAQ come from the germline V gene (reference sequence). This CDR3 contains 16 residues. CDR3 coding DNA: TGTGCCAGCAGCCCAAGGGGACTAGCGGCCGGGGATGAGCAGTTCTTC. It encodes CASSPRGLAAGDEQFF.

The gene calls are TRBV29-1 and TRBJ2-7; TRBD2 matches at 10 bases. This CDR3 spans 14 amino acids. Trimming removed 4 bases from V and 7 bases from J; junction bases left unmatched: 10. Germline-derived CDR1 and CDR2 are SQVTM and ANQGSEA. CDR3: CSVGASGSVGEQYF. CDR3 nucleotides: TGCAGCGTTGGGGCTAGCGGGAGCGTAGGGGAGCAGTACTTC.

The chain has TRBV30 and TRBJ1-1; possibly TRBD1 for D (6 bases). The CDR3 has 12 residues. Germline loops: CDR1 GTSNPN, CDR2 SVGIG (reference sequence). V lost 2 bases and J lost 5, with 9 bases in between. The CDR3 DNA sequence: TGTGCCTGGAGTTTCCAGGGGACTGAAGCTTTCTTT. Protein product: CAWSFQGTEAFF. Full variable domain (rest looked up from reference TRBV30 and TRBJ1-1): SQTIHQWPATLVQPVGSPLSLECTVEGTSNPNLYWYRQAAGRGLQLLFYSVGIGQISSEVPQNLSASRPQDRQFILSSKKLLLSDSGFYLCAWSFQGTEAFFGQGTRLTVV.

In DNA form, the CDR3 reads TGTGCCAGCAGCCGGGGGTATGCTAGCACAGATACGCAGTATTTT. Its protein is CASSRGYASTDTQYF. The rearrangement links TRBV7-2 to TRBJ2-3, with D maybe TRBD2 (6 bases). The CDR3 is 15 residues long. V was pared by 5 bases and J by 0 bases, with 12 bases between. The germline V gene encodes CDR1 SGHTA and CDR2 FQGNSA.

This sequence joins TRBV6-2 or TRBV6-3 and TRBJ1-5; perhaps TRBD1 as D (6 bases). V was shortened by 5 bases and J by 1 base, with 12 bases between the two germline ends. The CDR3 runs 15 residues. Germline values: CDR1 MNHEY, CDR2 SVGEGT. CDR3 nucleotide sequence: TGTGCCAGCAGTGACGGACAGATCAGCAATCAGCCCCAGCATTTT. Protein: CASSDGQISNQPQHF.

The chain recombines TRBV5-1 with TRBJ1-4; 7 nucleotides align to TRBD1. CDR1 and CDR2 from the germline V gene are SGHRS and YFSETQ. V lost 4 bases, J lost 7 bases, and 7 bases stayed unmatched. The CDR3 has 14 residues. CDR3 loop: CASSMTGKGEKLFF. In nucleotides, the CDR3 is TGCGCCAGCAGCATGACAGGGAAGGGTGAAAAACTGTTTTTT.

This chain uses TRBV30 with TRBJ1-2, with TRBD1 as a possible D gene (5 bases). The V gene lost 4 bases and the J gene lost 5 bases, with 17 bases spanning the gap. The CDR3 is 14 amino acids. Germline V CDR1 and CDR2: GTSNPN, SVGIG (reference sequence). The CDR3 nucleotides read TGTGCCTGGACCCCTGGGACTCCGGGGTATGGCTACACCTTC. Amino acids: CAWTPGTPGYGYTF.

The chain couples TRBV20-1 to TRBJ2-3; D is undetermined. Looked up from germline, CDR1 is DFQATT and CDR2 is SNEGSKA (reference sequence). The CDR3 runs 11 residues. V was pared by 5 bases and J by 5 bases, with 8 bases between. The CDR3 sequence: CSAPGLDTQYF. DNA of the CDR3: TGCAGTGCTCCTGGATTAGATACGCAGTATTTT.

V gene TRBV6-5 combines with J gene TRBJ2-7, with 8 nucleotides matching TRBD1. The CDR3 is made up of 14 amino acids. V shed 5 bases and J 1 base; nucleotides not matched to a gene: 4. Germline V gene data show CDR1 as MNHEY and CDR2 as SVGAGI. The DNA for the CDR3 is TGTGCCAGCAGTAGGGACAGGTTATCCTACGAGCAGTACTTC. It encodes CASSRDRLSYEQYF.

The rearrangement links TRBV5-1 to TRBJ2-2; 8 bases match TRBD1. The CDR3 spans 15 residues. Germline lookup yields CDR1 SGHRS and CDR2 YFSETQ. The J segment lost 4 bases and the V segment lost 5 bases, leaving 7 bases of the junction unmatched. CDR3: CASRPTGERTGELFF. Written as DNA, the CDR3 is TGCGCCAGCAGACCGACAGGGGAGCGCACCGGGGAGCTGTTTTTT. Full variable domain (remainder filled in from reference TRBV5-1 and TRBJ2-2): KAGVTQTPRYLIKTRGQQVTLSCSPISGHRSVSWYQQTPGQGLQFLFEYFSETQRNKGNFPGRFSGRQFSNSRSEMNVSTLELGDSALYLCASRPTGERTGELFFGEGSRLTVL.

The chain combines TRBV2 with TRBJ1-1; no clear D. CDR3 length: 14 amino acids. V dropped 1 base and J dropped 5 bases, with 11 bases sitting between them. Per the germline V gene, CDR1 is SNHLY and CDR2 is FYNNEI. The CDR3 protein is CASSEEALGTEAFF. The CDR3 DNA reads TGTGCCAGCAGTGAAGAAGCTTTGGGGACTGAAGCTTTCTTT.

The chain combines TRBV6-5 with TRBJ2-5; D is ambiguous. The germline CDR1 and CDR2 sequences are MNHEY and SVGAGI. The CDR3 is 14 amino acids. The V end was cut by 0 bases, the J end by 5 bases, with 10 bases between. CDR3 DNA: TGTGCCAGCAGTTACTCGATCATATCGGAGACCCAGTACTTC. Translated: CASSYSIISETQYF.

The CDR3 protein is CASTGGGETQYF. For the CDR3, the DNA is TGTGCCAGCACGGGGGGGGGAGAGACCCAGTACTTC. The gene calls are TRBV2 and TRBJ2-5, with 8 bases matching TRBD2. Unmatched junction bases numbered 2, after V lost 7 bases and J lost 4 bases. Germline lookup yields CDR1 SNHLY and CDR2 FYNNEI. CDR3 length: 12 amino acids.

The chain joins TRBV7-9 to TRBJ1-1; D not certain. The CDR3 spans 15 residues. V lost 1 base to trimming and J lost 0 bases, with 9 bases between them. The germline gives CDR1 SEHNR, CDR2 FQNEAQ (reference sequence). CDR3 nucleotides: TGTGCCAGCAGCTTAGGGCAGGTTATGAACACTGAAGCTTTCTTT. As protein: CASSLGQVMNTEAFF. Looking up the rest from reference TRBV7-9 and TRBJ1-1 gives the full variable domain: DTGVSQNPRHKITKRGQNVTFRCDPISEHNRLYWYRQTLGQGPEFLTYFQNEAQLEKSRLLSDRFSAERPKGSFSTLEIQRTEQGDSAMYLCASSLGQVMNTEAFFGQGTRLTVV.

The genes are TRBV11-2 and TRBJ2-1; TRBD1 might be the D (6 bases). Trimming shortened V by 5 bases and J by 4 bases, and 12 bases separated the two germline ends. Germline V gives CDR1 SGHAT, CDR2 FQNNGV. This CDR3 is 14 amino acids long. CDR3 sequence (DNA): TGTGCCAGCAGCCCCCCCGGACAGTACAATGAGCAGTTCTTC. Protein product: CASSPPGQYNEQFF.

The J gene is TRBJ2-2, the V gene TRBV19; 8 positions agree with TRBD1. After removal of 6 bases from V and 4 bases from J, the junction contained 7 bases not matched to a gene. Germline lookup yields CDR1 LNHDA and CDR2 SQIVND (reference sequence). This CDR3 is built from 15 residues. CDR3 in DNA: TGTGCCAGTAGCCCCCAGGGGGCCGCCACCGGGGAGCTGTTTTTT. It translates to CASSPQGAATGELFF.

This rearrangement joins TRBV7-2 to TRBJ2-3, with 8 bases fitting TRBD1. From germline, CDR1 is SGHTA and CDR2 FQGNSA. V shed 5 bases, J shed 6 bases, and the junction held 16 bases outside the gene matches. This CDR3 spans 17 amino acids. CDR3 DNA sequence: TGTGCCAGCAGCCCTCGGACAGGGATGTGGGGGAGGGATACGCAGTATTTT. Amino acids: CASSPRTGMWGRDTQYF.

This chain uses TRBV7-9 with TRBJ1-1; unclear D gene. Trimming stripped 3 bases from V and 0 bases from J, with 11 bases between. Germline values: CDR1 SEHNR, CDR2 FQNEAQ (reference sequence). The CDR3 runs 15 residues. The CDR3 is CASSFMRSMNTEAFF. CDR3 nucleotides: TGTGCCAGCAGCTTTATGCGGTCCATGAACACTGAAGCTTTCTTT.

The gene calls are TRBV3-1 (or the pseudogene TRBV3-2) and TRBJ2-3; 7 nucleotides line up with TRBD2. After removal of 1 base from V and 2 bases from J, the junction contained 9 bases not matched to a gene. The CDR3 has 17 residues. The germline gives CDR1 LGHDT, CDR2 YNNKEL (reference sequence). CDR3 in amino acids: CASSQVPGLDYTDTQYF. The DNA of the CDR3 is TGTGCCAGCAGCCAAGTTCCAGGACTAGACTACACAGATACGCAGTATTTT.

This chain joins TRBV10-3 and TRBJ2-3; the match to TRBD2 covers 13 bases. Germline loops: CDR1 ENHRY, CDR2 SYGVKD. With V trimmed by 3 bases and J by 6 bases, 9 bases remained unmatched. This CDR3 is 17 amino acids long. The CDR3 DNA reads TGTGCCATCAGTGACCGGACTAGCGGGGGTCGAGGGGATACGCAGTATTTT. As protein: CAISDRTSGGRGDTQYF.